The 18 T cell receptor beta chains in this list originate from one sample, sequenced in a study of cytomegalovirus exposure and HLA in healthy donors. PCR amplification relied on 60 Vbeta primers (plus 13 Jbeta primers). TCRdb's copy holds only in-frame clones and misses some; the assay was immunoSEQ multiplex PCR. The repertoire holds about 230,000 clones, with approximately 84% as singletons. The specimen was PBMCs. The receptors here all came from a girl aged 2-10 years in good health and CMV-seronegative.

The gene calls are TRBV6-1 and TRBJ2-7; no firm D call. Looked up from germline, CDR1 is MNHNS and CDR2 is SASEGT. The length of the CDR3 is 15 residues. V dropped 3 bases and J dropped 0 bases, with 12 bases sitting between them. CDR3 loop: CASSDSLGGSYEQYF. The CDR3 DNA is TGTGCCAGCAGTGATTCTCTCGGTGGCTCCTACGAGCAGTACTTC.

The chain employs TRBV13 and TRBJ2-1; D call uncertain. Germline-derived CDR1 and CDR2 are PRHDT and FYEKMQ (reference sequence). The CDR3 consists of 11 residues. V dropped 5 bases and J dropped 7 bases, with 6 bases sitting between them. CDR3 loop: CASSQTNEQFF. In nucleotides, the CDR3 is TGTGCCAGCAGCCAGACTAATGAGCAGTTCTTC.

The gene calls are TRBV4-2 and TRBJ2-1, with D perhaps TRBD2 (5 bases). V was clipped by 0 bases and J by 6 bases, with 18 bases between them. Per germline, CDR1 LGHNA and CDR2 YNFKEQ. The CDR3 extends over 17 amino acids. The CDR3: CASSQERAGRTSNEQFF. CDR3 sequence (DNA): TGTGCCAGCAGCCAAGAGAGGGCAGGTCGAACCAGCAATGAGCAGTTCTTC.

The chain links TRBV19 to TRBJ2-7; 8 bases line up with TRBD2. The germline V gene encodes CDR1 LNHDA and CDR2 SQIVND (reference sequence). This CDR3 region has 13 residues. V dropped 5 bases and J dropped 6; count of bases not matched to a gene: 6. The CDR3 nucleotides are TGTGCCAGTAGTCCGGGACTAGAGGTCGAGCAGTACTTC. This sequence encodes CASSPGLEVEQYF. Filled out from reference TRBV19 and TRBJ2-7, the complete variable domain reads DGGITQSPKYLFRKEGQNVTLSCEQNLNHDAMYWYRQDPGQGLRLIYYSQIVNDFQKGDIAEGYSVSREKKESFPLTVTSAQKNPTAFYLCASSPGLEVEQYFGPGTRLTVT.

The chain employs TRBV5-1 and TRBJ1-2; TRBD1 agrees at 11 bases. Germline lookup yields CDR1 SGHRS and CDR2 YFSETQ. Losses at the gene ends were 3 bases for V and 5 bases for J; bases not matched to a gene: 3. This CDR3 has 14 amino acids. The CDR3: CASSSGTGGYGYTF. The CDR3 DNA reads TGCGCCAGCAGCTCCGGGACAGGGGGATATGGCTACACCTTC. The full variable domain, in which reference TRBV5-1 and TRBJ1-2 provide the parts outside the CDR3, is KAGVTQTPRYLIKTRGQQVTLSCSPISGHRSVSWYQQTPGQGLQFLFEYFSETQRNKGNFPGRFSGRQFSNSRSEMNVSTLELGDSALYLCASSSGTGGYGYTFGSGTRLTVV.

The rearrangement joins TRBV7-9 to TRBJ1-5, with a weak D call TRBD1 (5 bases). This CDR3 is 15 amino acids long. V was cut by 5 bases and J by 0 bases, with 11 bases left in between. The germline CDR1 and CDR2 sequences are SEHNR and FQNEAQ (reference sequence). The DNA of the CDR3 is TGTGCCAGCAGCCCGGGGACTTATAGCAATCAGCCCCAGCATTTT. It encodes CASSPGTYSNQPQHF.

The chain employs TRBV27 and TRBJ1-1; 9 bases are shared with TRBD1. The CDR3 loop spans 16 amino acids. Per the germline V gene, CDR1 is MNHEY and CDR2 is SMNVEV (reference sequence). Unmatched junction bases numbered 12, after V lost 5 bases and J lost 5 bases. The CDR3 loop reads CASSPEDRGIGTEAFF. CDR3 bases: TGTGCCAGCAGTCCGGAGGACAGGGGAATTGGAACTGAAGCTTTCTTT.

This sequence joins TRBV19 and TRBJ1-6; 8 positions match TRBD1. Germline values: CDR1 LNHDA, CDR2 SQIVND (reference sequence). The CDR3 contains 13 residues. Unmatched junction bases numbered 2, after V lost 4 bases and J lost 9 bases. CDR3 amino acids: CASSSQGASPLHF. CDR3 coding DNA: TGTGCCAGTAGTAGTCAGGGGGCTTCACCCCTCCACTTT. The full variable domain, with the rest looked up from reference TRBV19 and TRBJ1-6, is DGGITQSPKYLFRKEGQNVTLSCEQNLNHDAMYWYRQDPGQGLRLIYYSQIVNDFQKGDIAEGYSVSREKKESFPLTVTSAQKNPTAFYLCASSSQGASPLHFGNGTRLTVT.

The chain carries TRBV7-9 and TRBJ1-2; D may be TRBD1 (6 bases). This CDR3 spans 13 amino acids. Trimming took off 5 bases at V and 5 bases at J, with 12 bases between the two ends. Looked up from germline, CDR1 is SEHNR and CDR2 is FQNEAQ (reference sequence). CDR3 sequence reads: CASSPDRPYGYTF. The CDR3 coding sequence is TGTGCCAGCAGCCCAGACAGGCCGTATGGCTACACCTTC.

CDR3 in amino acids: CAWSVKGLAGTNTGELFF. DNA for the CDR3: TGTGCCTGGAGTGTGAAGGGGCTAGCGGGGACGAACACCGGGGAGCTGTTTTTT. The chain carries TRBV30 and TRBJ2-2, with TRBD2 identical over 9 bases. J gave up 0 bases and V 0 bases, and 8 bases lay outside the gene matches. The CDR3 sequence is 18 residues long. Germline assignment: CDR1 GTSNPN and CDR2 SVGIG (reference sequence).

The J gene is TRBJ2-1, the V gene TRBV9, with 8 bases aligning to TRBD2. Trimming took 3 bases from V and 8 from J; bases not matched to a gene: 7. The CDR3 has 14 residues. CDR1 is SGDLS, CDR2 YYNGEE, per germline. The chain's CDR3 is CASSAGGTLDEQFF. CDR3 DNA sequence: TGTGCCAGCAGCGCGGGGGGGACCCTCGATGAGCAGTTCTTC. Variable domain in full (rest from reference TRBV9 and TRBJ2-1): DSGVTQTPKHLITATGQRVTLRCSPRSGDLSVYWYQQSLDQGLQFLIQYYNGEERAKGNILERFSAQQFPDLHSELNLSSLELGDSALYFCASSAGGTLDEQFFGPGTRLTVL.

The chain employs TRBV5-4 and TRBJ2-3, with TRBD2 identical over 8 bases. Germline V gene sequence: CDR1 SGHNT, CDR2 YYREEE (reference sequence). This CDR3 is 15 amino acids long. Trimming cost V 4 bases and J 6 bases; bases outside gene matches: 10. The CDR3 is CASSRAGDYADTQYF. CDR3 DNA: TGTGCCAGCAGCCGAGCGGGAGACTATGCCGATACGCAGTATTTT.

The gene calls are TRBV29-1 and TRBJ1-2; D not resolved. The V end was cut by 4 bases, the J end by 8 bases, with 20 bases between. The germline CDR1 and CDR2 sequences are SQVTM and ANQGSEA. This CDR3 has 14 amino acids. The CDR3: CSVVKGDGLGGYTF. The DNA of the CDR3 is TGCAGCGTTGTAAAGGGAGACGGGCTCGGGGGCTACACCTTC.

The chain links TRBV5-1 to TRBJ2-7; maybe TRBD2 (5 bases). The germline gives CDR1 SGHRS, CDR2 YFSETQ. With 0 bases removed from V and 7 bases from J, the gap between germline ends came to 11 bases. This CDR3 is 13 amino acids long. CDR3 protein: CASSLGSGGEQYF. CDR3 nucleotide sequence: TGCGCCAGCAGCTTGGGCTCCGGAGGAGAGCAGTACTTC. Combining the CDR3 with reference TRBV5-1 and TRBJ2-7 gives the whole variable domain KAGVTQTPRYLIKTRGQQVTLSCSPISGHRSVSWYQQTPGQGLQFLFEYFSETQRNKGNFPGRFSGRQFSNSRSEMNVSTLELGDSALYLCASSLGSGGEQYFGPGTRLTVT.

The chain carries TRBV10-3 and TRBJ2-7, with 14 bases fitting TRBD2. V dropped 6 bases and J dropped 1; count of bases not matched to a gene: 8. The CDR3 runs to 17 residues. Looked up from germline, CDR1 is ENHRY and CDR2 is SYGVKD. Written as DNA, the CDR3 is TGTGCCATCAGGGGACTAGCGGGAGAGCATTTGTCCTACGAGCAGTACTTC. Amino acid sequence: CAIRGLAGEHLSYEQYF.

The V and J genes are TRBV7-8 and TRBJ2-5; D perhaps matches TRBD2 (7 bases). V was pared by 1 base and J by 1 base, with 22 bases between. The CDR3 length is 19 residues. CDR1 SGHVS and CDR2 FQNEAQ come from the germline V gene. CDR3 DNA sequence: TGTGCCAGCAGCTTAGGAGCGGGGACTTCACGGGGGCCCCAAGAGACCCAGTACTTC. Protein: CASSLGAGTSRGPQETQYF.

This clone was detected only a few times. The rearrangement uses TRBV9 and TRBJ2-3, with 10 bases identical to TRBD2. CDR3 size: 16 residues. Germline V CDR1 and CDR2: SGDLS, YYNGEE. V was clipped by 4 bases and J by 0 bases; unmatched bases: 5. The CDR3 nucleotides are TGTGCCAGCAGCCCCCAGCGGGGGGGGAGCACAGATACGCAGTATTTT. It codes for CASSPQRGGSTDTQYF.

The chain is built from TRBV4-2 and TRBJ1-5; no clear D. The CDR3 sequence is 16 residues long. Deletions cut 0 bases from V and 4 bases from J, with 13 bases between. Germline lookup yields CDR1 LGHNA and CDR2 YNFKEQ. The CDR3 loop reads CASSQDVAGGNQPQHF. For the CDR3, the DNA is TGTGCCAGCAGCCAAGATGTCGCAGGAGGGAATCAGCCCCAGCATTTT.